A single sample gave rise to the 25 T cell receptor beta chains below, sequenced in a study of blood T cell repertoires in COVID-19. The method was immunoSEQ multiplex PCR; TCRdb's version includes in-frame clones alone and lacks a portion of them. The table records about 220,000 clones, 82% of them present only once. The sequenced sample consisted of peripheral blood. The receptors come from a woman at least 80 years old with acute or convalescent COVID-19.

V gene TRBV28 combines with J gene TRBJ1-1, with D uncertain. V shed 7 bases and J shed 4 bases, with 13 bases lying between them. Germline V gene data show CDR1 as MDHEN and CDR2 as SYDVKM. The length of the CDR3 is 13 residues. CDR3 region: CASTIGRVTEAFF. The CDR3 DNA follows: TGTGCCAGCACCATTGGGAGGGTCACTGAAGCTTTCTTT.

CDR3 sequence reads: CASSLYRQGGAFF. The CDR3 DNA sequence: TGTGCCAGCAGCTTATACCGGCAGGGGGGAGCTTTCTTT. The chain combines TRBV11-1 with TRBJ1-1; TRBD1 matches at 7 bases. CDR1 and CDR2 (germline): SGHAT, FQDESV (reference sequence). The CDR3 consists of 13 residues. After removal of 2 bases from V and 10 bases from J, the junction contained 7 bases not matched to a gene.

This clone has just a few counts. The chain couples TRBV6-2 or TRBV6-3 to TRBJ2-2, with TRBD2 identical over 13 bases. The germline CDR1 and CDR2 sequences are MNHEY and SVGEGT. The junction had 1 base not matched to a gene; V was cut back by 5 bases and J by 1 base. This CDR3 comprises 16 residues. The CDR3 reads CASSRTSGGNTGELFF. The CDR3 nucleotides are TGTGCCAGCAGTCGGACTAGCGGGGGGAACACCGGGGAGCTGTTTTTT.

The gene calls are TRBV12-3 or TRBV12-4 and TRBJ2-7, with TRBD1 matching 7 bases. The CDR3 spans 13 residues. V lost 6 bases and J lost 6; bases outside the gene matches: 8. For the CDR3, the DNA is TGTGCCAGCAGGTCTACAGGGGTGGGCGAGCAGTACTTC. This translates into CASRSTGVGEQYF.

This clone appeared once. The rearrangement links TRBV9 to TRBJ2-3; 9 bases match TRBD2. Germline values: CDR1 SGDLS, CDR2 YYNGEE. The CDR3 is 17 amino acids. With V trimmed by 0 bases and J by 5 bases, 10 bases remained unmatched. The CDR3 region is CASSVGGLAGIQDTQYF. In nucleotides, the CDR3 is TGTGCCAGCAGCGTAGGCGGGCTAGCGGGGATCCAAGATACGCAGTATTTT.

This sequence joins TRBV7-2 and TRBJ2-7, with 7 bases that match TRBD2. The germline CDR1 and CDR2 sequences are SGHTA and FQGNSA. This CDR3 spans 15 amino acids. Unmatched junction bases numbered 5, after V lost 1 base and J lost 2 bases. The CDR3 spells CASSLDYGGTYEQYF. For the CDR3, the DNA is TGTGCCAGCAGCTTAGATTACGGGGGGACCTACGAGCAGTACTTC.

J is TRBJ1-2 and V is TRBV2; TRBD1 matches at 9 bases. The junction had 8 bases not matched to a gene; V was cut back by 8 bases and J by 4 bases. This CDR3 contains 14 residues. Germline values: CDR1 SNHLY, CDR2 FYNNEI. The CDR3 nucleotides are TGTGCCAGCGACCCGACAGGGGGATCCTATGGCTACACCTTC. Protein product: CASDPTGGSYGYTF.

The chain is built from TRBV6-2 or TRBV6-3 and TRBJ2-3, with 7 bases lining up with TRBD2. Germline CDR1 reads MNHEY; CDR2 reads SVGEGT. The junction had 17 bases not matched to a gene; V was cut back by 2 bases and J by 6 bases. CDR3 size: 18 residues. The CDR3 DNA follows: TGTGCCAGCAGTTACGGGAACGCGGCGGGGGTTCCGACGGATACGCAGTATTTT. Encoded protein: CASSYGNAAGVPTDTQYF.

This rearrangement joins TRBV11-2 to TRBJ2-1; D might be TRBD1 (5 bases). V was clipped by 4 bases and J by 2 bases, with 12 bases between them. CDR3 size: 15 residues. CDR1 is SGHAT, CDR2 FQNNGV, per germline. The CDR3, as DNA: TGTGCCAGCAGCTGGGGTCAAGGGGCCTACAATGAGCAGTTCTTC. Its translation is CASSWGQGAYNEQFF.

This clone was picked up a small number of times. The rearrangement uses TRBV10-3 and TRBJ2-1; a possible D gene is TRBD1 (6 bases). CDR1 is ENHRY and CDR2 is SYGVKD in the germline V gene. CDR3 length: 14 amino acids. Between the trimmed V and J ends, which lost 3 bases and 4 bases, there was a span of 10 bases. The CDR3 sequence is CAISDQGLYNEQFF. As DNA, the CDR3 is TGTGCCATCAGTGATCAGGGGTTGTACAATGAGCAGTTCTTC.

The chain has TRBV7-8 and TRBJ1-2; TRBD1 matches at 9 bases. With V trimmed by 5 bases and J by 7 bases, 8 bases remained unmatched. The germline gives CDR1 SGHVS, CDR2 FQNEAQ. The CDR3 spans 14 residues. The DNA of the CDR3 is TGTGCCAGCAGCGGGGACAGGGTTGCCGGTGGCTACACCTTC. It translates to CASSGDRVAGGYTF.

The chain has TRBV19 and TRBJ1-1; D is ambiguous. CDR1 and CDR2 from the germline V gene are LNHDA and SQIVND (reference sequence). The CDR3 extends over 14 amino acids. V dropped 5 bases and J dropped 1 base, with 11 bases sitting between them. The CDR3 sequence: CASSFASRNTEAFF. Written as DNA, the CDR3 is TGTGCCAGTAGTTTCGCCTCGCGGAACACTGAAGCTTTCTTT.

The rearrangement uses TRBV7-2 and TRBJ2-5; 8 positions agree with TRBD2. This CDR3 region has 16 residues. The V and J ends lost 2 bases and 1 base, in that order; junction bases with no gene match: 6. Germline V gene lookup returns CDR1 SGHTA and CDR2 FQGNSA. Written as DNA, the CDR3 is TGTGCCAGCAGCTTACAGTCACTAGCGGTCCAAGAGACCCAGTACTTC. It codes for CASSLQSLAVQETQYF.

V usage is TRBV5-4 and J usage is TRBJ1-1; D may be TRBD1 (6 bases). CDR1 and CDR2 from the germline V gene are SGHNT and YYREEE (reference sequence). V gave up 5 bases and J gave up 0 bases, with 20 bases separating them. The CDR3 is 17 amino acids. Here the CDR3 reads CASSPGGREGVNTEAFF. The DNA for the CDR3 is TGTGCCAGCAGTCCGGGTGGCAGAGAGGGGGTGAACACTGAAGCTTTCTTT.

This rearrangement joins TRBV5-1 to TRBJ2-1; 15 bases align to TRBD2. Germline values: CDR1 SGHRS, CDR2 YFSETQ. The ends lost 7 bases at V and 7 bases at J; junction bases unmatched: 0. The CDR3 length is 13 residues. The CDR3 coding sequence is TGCGCCAGCGGACTAGCGGGGGGGAATGAGCAGTTCTTC. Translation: CASGLAGGNEQFF.

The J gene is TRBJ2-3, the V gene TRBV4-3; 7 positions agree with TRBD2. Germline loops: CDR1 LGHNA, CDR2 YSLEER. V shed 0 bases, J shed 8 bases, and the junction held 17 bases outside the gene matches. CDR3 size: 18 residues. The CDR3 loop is CASSQDGPPGLSSATQYF. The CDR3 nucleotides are TGCGCCAGCAGCCAAGATGGGCCCCCGGGACTATCCTCAGCTACGCAGTATTTT.

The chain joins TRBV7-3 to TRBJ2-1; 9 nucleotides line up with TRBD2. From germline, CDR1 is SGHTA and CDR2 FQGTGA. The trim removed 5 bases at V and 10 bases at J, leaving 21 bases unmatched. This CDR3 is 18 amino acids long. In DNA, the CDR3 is TGTGCCAGCAGCCCCGGGAGGGGCGGGGGGGCCGCCGGGGACGAGCAGTTCTTC. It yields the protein CASSPGRGGGAAGDEQFF.

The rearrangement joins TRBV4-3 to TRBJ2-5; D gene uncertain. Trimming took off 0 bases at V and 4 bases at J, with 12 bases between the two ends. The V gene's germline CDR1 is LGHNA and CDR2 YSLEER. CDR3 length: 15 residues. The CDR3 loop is CASSQDPKTAETQYF. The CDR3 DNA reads TGCGCCAGCAGCCAAGATCCAAAAACAGCAGAGACCCAGTACTTC.

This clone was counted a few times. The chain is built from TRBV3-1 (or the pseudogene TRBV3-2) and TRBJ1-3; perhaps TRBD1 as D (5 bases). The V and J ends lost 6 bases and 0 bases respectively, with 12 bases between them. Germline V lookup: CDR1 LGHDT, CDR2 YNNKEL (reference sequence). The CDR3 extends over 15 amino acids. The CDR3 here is CASSPGHLSGNTIYF. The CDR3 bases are TGTGCCAGCAGTCCCGGACATCTCTCTGGAAACACCATATATTTT.

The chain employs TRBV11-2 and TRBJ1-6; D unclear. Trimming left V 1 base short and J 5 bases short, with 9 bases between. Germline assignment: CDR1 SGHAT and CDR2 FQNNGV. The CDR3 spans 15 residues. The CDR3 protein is CASSLVPGNNSPLHF. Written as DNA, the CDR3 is TGTGCCAGCAGCTTAGTCCCGGGAAATAATTCACCCCTCCACTTT.

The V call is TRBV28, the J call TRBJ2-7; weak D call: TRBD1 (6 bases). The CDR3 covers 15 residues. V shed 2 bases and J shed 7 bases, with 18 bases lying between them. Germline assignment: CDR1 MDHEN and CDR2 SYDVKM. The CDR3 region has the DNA TGTGCCAGCAGTTTACTCCCTGGACAGTCGAGGGAGCAGTACTTC. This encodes CASSLLPGQSREQYF.

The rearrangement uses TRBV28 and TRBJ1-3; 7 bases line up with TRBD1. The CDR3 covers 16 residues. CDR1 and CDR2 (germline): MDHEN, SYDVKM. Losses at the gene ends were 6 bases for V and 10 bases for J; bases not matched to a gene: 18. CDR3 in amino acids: CASSLRNRDSRRTIYF. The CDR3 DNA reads TGTGCCAGCAGCCTACGAAACCGGGACAGCCGACGTACCATATATTTT.

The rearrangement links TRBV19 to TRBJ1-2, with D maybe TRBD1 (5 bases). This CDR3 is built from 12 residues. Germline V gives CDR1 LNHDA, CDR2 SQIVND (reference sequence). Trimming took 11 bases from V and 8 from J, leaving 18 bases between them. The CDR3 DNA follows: TGTGCCCGAGCGGGGCAGGGTGTCGGCTACACCTTC. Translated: CARAGQGVGYTF.

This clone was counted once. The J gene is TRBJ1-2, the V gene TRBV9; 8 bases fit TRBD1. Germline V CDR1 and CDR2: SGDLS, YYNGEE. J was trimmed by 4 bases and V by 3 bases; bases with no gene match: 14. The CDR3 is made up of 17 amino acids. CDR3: CASSGGDRTPRGYGYTF. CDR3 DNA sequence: TGTGCCAGCAGCGGGGGGGACAGGACCCCTCGGGGCTATGGCTACACCTTC.

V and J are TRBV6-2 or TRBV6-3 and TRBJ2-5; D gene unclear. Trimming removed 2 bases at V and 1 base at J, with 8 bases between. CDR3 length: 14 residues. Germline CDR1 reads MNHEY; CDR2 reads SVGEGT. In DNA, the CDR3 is TGTGCCAGCAGTTACGAACAGTTCCAAGAGACCCAGTACTTC. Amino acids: CASSYEQFQETQYF.